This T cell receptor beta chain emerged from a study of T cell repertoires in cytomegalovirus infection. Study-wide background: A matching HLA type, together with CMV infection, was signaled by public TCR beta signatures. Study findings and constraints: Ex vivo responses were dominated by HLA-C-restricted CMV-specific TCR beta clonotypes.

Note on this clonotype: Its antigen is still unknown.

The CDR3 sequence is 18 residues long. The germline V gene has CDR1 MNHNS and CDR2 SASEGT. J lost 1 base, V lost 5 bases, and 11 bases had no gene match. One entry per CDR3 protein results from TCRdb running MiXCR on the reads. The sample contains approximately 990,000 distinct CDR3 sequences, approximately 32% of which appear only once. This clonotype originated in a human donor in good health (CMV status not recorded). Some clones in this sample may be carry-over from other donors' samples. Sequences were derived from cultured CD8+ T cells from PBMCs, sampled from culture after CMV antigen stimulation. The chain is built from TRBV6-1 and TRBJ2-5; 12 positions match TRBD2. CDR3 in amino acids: CASSWTSGVGSLQETQYF. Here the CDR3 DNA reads TGTGCCAGCAGTTGGACTAGCGGGGTTGGTTCCCTCCAAGAGACCCAGTACTTC.